The next 10 T cell receptor beta chains were all read from a single sample in a study of blood T cell repertoires in COVID-19. Data came from immunoSEQ multiplex PCR; TCRdb stores just in-frame clones and leaves some out. The table includes some 200,000 clones, around 80% detected once. The sequenced sample was peripheral blood. These receptors originate from a man aged 25-40 years with active or convalescent COVID-19.

The chain links TRBV10-2 to TRBJ2-7, with 11 nucleotides matching TRBD2. The CDR3 runs 15 residues. Losses at the gene ends were 9 bases for V and 1 base for J; bases not matched to a gene: 8. Germline CDR1 reads WSHSY; CDR2 reads SAAADI. The CDR3 sequence is CASTLTSGSSYEQYF. The CDR3 DNA is TGCGCCAGTACCCTCACTAGCGGGAGTTCCTACGAGCAGTACTTC.

This sequence joins TRBV28 and TRBJ2-7, with a tentative D call TRBD1 (5 bases). This CDR3 region has 13 residues. The germline V gene has CDR1 MDHEN and CDR2 SYDVKM. V shed 2 bases and J shed 5 bases, with 10 bases lying between them. The CDR3 loop is CASSLDADNEQYV. CDR3 coding DNA: TGTGCCAGCAGTTTAGACGCGGACAACGAGCAGTACGTC.

The chain combines TRBV11-2 with TRBJ2-2, with D maybe TRBD2 (5 bases). The CDR3 consists of 14 residues. In germline, CDR1 is SGHAT, CDR2 FQNNGV. Trimming removed 3 bases from V and 7 bases from J, with 12 bases in between. The DNA of the CDR3 is TGTGCCAGCAGCTTTGTCGGCAGCGGCGGGGAGCTGTTTTTT. It specifies CASSFVGSGGELFF.

The rearrangement links TRBV19 to TRBJ2-1, with D possibly matching TRBD2 (5 bases). The CDR3 extends over 14 amino acids. The germline V and J ends were trimmed by 10 bases and 3 bases, with 16 bases remaining between them. The germline CDR1 and CDR2 sequences are LNHDA and SQIVND (reference sequence). In DNA, the CDR3 is TGTGCCACCTCGCGAGCGGTATACTACAATGAGCAGTTCTTC. This sequence encodes CATSRAVYYNEQFF.

The genes are TRBV5-6 and TRBJ2-3; 8 bases align to TRBD2. CDR3 length: 16 residues. Unmatched junction bases numbered 3, after V lost 0 bases and J lost 0 bases. From germline, CDR1 is SGHDT and CDR2 YYEEEE. CDR3 nucleotides: TGTGCCAGCAGCTTGGGAGCGGGGGCTAGCACAGATACGCAGTATTTT. Its protein is CASSLGAGASTDTQYF.

The chain couples TRBV29-1 to TRBJ1-2; D is perhaps TRBD1 (5 bases). The CDR3 spans 16 residues. Germline loops: CDR1 SQVTM, CDR2 ANQGSEA. V was trimmed by 4 bases and J by 3 bases, leaving 21 bases between them. CDR3 residues: CSVAPRRRGRDYGYTF. In nucleotides, the CDR3 is TGCAGCGTTGCGCCCCGACGACGGGGGAGGGACTATGGCTACACCTTC.

The CDR3 region is CASSPGQGAYEQYV. The CDR3 DNA reads as TGTGCCAGCAGCCCGGGACAGGGGGCCTACGAGCAGTACGTC. The chain recombines TRBV6-5 with TRBJ2-7, with 11 bases identical to TRBD1. The germline V gene encodes CDR1 MNHEY and CDR2 SVGAGI. CDR3 size: 14 residues. The V and J ends lost 6 bases and 2 bases, in that order; junction bases with no gene match: 3.

This clone turned up a few times. The rearrangement uses TRBV6-4 and TRBJ1-1; 9 nucleotides agree with TRBD1. CDR3 size: 16 residues. After removal of 0 bases from V and 4 bases from J, the junction contained 6 bases not matched to a gene. In germline, CDR1 is MRHNA, CDR2 SNTAGT. CDR3 amino acids: CASSDSIQGASTEAFF. The CDR3 DNA reads as TGTGCCAGCAGTGACTCGATACAGGGGGCATCCACTGAAGCTTTCTTT.

The rearrangement joins TRBV27 to TRBJ1-1; a possible D gene is TRBD1 (5 bases). Germline V CDR1 and CDR2: MNHEY, SMNVEV (reference sequence). Trimming cost V 5 bases and J 3 bases, with 13 bases left between them. The length of the CDR3 is 14 residues. The CDR3, as DNA: TGTGCCAGCAGTCGTTGGGGGGGTGACACTGAAGCTTTCTTT. It translates to CASSRWGGDTEAFF.

This clone has more than one count but fewer than ten. The V and J genes are TRBV5-6 and TRBJ2-5, with 9 bases matching TRBD1. This CDR3 has 18 amino acids. Germline V lookup: CDR1 SGHDT, CDR2 YYEEEE. Losses at the gene ends were 0 bases for V and 5 bases for J; bases not matched to a gene: 14. CDR3: CASSLGRDREMGGETQYF. CDR3 DNA sequence: TGTGCCAGCAGCTTGGGCAGGGACAGGGAAATGGGAGGGGAGACCCAGTACTTC.